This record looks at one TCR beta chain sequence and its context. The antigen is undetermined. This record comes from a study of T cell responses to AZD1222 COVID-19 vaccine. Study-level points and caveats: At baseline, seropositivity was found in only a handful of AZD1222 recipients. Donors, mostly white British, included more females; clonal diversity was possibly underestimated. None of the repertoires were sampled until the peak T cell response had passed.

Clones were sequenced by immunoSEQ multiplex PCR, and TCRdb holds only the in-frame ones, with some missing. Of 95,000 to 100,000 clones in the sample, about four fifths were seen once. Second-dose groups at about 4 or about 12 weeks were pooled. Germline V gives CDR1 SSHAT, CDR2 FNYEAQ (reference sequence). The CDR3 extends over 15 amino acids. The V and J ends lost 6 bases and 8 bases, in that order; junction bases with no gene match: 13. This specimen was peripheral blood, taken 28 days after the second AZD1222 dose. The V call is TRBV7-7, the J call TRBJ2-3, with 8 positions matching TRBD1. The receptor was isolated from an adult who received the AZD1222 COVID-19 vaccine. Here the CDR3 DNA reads TGTGCCAGCAGTCCTACCGGGACAGGTCAAACTACGCAGTATTTT. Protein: CASSPTGTGQTTQYF.